These T cell receptor beta chains were read from a single sample in a study of vaccination and CD4 T cells after COVID-19. Antigens of these TCRs are unknown. TCRdb itself ran the PCR reads through MiXCR, one entry per CDR3 protein. This sample carries 11,000 to 15,000 distinct CDR3 sequences, around a third of them seen once, and the ten largest clones take about 9.4%. This sample comprised CD4+ T cells from blood, cultured in vitro, obtained after SARS-CoV-2 vaccination. Source of these receptors: a human donor who had recovered from COVID-19. The CDR3 runs from the conserved cysteine through the conserved F or W. Each record gives: V gene, J gene, CDR3 protein.

V: TRBV7-2
J: TRBJ2-7
CDR3: CASSPRLDYEQYF

V: TRBV20-1
J: TRBJ1-5
CDR3: CSAGGAQPQHF

V: TRBV5-4
J: TRBJ2-5
CDR3: CASSSGQGRKEETQYF

V: TRBV20-1
J: TRBJ2-3
CDR3: CSAQSYSGPPKGGDTQYF

V: TRBV5-3
J: TRBJ2-3
CDR3: CASSLSSGIDTQYF

V: TRBV6-2/TRBV6-3
J: TRBJ2-1
CDR3: CASSYGAGGEKNEQFF

V: TRBV21-1
J: TRBJ2-6
CDR3: CATPEAGAGANVLTF

V: TRBV7-2
J: TRBJ2-7
CDR3: CASSRLAGVREYF

V: TRBV20-1
J: TRBJ2-7
CDR3: CSAEDRGFSSYEQYF

V: TRBV7-2
J: TRBJ1-5
CDR3: CASSPLGQSRQPQHF

V: TRBV7-2
J: TRBJ2-3
CDR3: CASSLLSLAGTDTQYF

V: TRBV30
J: TRBJ1-5
CDR3: CAWSTGNQPQHF

V: TRBV20-1
J: TRBJ2-5
CDR3: CSARDLDKQETQYF

V: TRBV7-9
J: TRBJ2-2
CDR3: CASSLKLGGTPNTGELFF

V: TRBV7-8
J: TRBJ2-5
CDR3: CASSFHQEGETQYF

V: TRBV5-5
J: TRBJ1-1
CDR3: CASSYLTGSGEAFF

V: TRBV6-1
J: TRBJ2-6
CDR3: CASSLSELSGANVLTF

V: TRBV27
J: TRBJ2-7
CDR3: CASRTDRGHEQYF

V: TRBV7-7
J: TRBJ2-6
CDR3: CATGAAGANVLTF

V: TRBV7-2
J: TRBJ2-1
CDR3: CASSLAVLAGVNEQFF

V: TRBV28
J: TRBJ2-1
CDR3: CASSPRLDFRRVNEQFF

V: TRBV28
J: TRBJ2-7
CDR3: CASKLAGGRNEQYF

V: TRBV20-1
J: TRBJ2-3
CDR3: CSARDRFPGTSRDTDTQYF

V: TRBV20-1
J: TRBJ1-2
CDR3: CSARDSTGGFLGGYTF

V: TRBV27
J: TRBJ2-7
CDR3: CASSPGIGGNEQYF

V: TRBV4-3
J: TRBJ2-5
CDR3: CASSQDHGETQYF

V: TRBV28
J: TRBJ1-5
CDR3: CASSPGGVPSNQPQHF

V: TRBV6-2/TRBV6-3
J: TRBJ2-3
CDR3: CASTRGLAGFLASTDTQYF

V: TRBV15
J: TRBJ2-1
CDR3: CATSSLAGARNEQFF

V: TRBV27
J: TRBJ1-1
CDR3: CASSINRDWVEAFF

V: TRBV5-6
J: TRBJ1-2
CDR3: CASSTSWGAGGYTF

V: TRBV15
J: TRBJ1-2
CDR3: CATSRDGTSASGYTF